Below, 7 T cell receptor beta chains from the same sample are listed, as sequenced in a study of T cell responses to AZD1222 COVID-19 vaccine. Assay used: immunoSEQ multiplex PCR; TCRdb lists only in-frame clones, some missing. Counted here are about 140,000 clones, about nine tenths occurring once; the ten biggest clones make up roughly 1.3%. The material sequenced was peripheral blood, taken 28 days after the second AZD1222 dose. The receptors originated from an adult who received the AZD1222 COVID-19 vaccine.

V is TRBV15 and J is TRBJ1-3; D perhaps matches TRBD1 (6 bases). Trimming took 0 bases from V and 3 from J, leaving 12 bases between them. The CDR3 covers 16 residues. Germline CDR1 and CDR2: LNHNV and YYDKDF (reference sequence). The CDR3 is CATSRDLGGLGNTIYF. CDR3 DNA sequence: TGTGCCACCAGCAGAGATCTTGGGGGGCTTGGAAACACCATATATTTT.

The rearrangement uses TRBV7-9 and TRBJ2-5; tentatively, D is TRBD2 (5 bases). Germline CDR1 is SEHNR and CDR2 is FQNEAQ (reference sequence). V shed 4 bases and J shed 3 bases, with 18 bases lying between them. The CDR3 covers 16 residues. CDR3 DNA sequence: TGTGCCAGCAGCTCTACCTCGGGGATTCCCGAAGAGACCCAGTACTTC. Its translation: CASSSTSGIPEETQYF.

In this sample, this clone turned up a few times. The chain uses TRBV7-2 and TRBJ1-6; no definite D call. Germline lookup yields CDR1 SGHTA and CDR2 FQGNSA. V was pared by 1 base and J by 4 bases, with 5 bases between. CDR3 length: 14 residues. The CDR3 DNA reads as TGTGCCAGCAGCTTAGGAGATTATAATTCACCCCTCCACTTT. This codes for CASSLGDYNSPLHF.

The gene calls are TRBV14 and TRBJ2-7, with 10 bases matching TRBD2. The CDR3 loop spans 13 amino acids. In germline, CDR1 is SGHDN, CDR2 FVKESK. V was pared by 4 bases and J by 6 bases, with 3 bases of the junction left unmatched. The CDR3 protein is CASSPRLAGEQYF. The DNA for the CDR3 is TGTGCCAGCAGCCCCCGACTAGCGGGCGAGCAGTACTTC.

This chain connects TRBV7-3 to TRBJ2-2; D is uncertain. The germline V and J ends were trimmed by 5 bases and 0 bases, with 7 bases remaining between them. The CDR3 is 14 amino acids. Germline V gene lookup returns CDR1 SGHTA and CDR2 FQGTGA. The CDR3 DNA is TGTGCCAGCAGCCAAAGAGCGAACACCGGGGAGCTGTTTTTT. This translates into CASSQRANTGELFF. Full variable domain (outside the CDR3, taken from reference TRBV7-3 and TRBJ2-2): GAGVSQTPSNKVTEKGKYVELRCDPISGHTALYWYRQSLGQGPEFLIYFQGTGAADDSGLPNDRFFAVRPEGSVSTLKIQRTERGDSAVYLCASSQRANTGELFFGEGSRLTVL.

The chain couples TRBV5-1 to TRBJ2-7; D not certain. Per germline, CDR1 SGHRS and CDR2 YFSETQ. V shed 0 bases and J shed 5 bases, with 9 bases lying between them. This CDR3 spans 13 amino acids. CDR3 DNA sequence: TGCGCCAGCAGCTTGGTTCTGGGCGACGAGCAGTACTTC. This gives the protein CASSLVLGDEQYF.

The V and J genes are TRBV15 and TRBJ2-3; 9 positions agree with TRBD2. This CDR3 is 16 amino acids long. The J segment lost 0 bases and the V segment lost 2 bases, leaving 3 bases of the junction unmatched. Germline CDR1 and CDR2: LNHNV and YYDKDF (reference sequence). The CDR3, as DNA: TGTGCCACCAGCAGATCCCTAGCGGGGAGCACAGATACGCAGTATTTT. This encodes CATSRSLAGSTDTQYF. The full variable domain, completed using reference TRBV15 and TRBJ2-3, is DAMVIQNPRYQVTQFGKPVTLSCSQTLNHNVMYWYQQKSSQAPKLLFHYYDKDFNNEADTPDNFQSRRPNTSFCFLDIRSPGLGDTAMYLCATSRSLAGSTDTQYFGPGTRLTVL.